A single sample is the source of the 12 T cell receptor beta chains below, sequenced in a study of blood T cell repertoires in COVID-19. Some clones are missing from TCRdb's copy, which holds only in-frame ones; the method was immunoSEQ multiplex PCR. The sample includes about 88,000 clones, about 88% seen only once; the top ten take roughly 4.9%. The specimen was peripheral blood. Every receptor here comes from a woman older than 75 with active COVID-19.

CDR3 nucleotides: TGTGCCAGTAGTCCCCACAGAGCGGGAGGGCCCACAGATACGCAGTATTTT. This translates into CASSPHRAGGPTDTQYF. This sequence joins TRBV19 and TRBJ2-3, with TRBD2 identical over 10 bases. The junction had 10 bases not matched to a gene; V was cut back by 5 bases and J by 2 bases. The CDR3 has 17 residues. Germline lookup yields CDR1 LNHDA and CDR2 SQIVND (reference sequence).

The chain links TRBV19 to TRBJ2-1; 9 bases map to TRBD1. Germline assignment: CDR1 LNHDA and CDR2 SQIVND (reference sequence). CDR3 size: 14 residues. The V gene end was trimmed by 3 bases and the J gene end by 5 bases; junction bases not matched to a gene: 2. The DNA for the CDR3 is TGTGCCAGTAGTATCAACAGGGGGCACAATGAGCAGTTCTTC. The encoded protein is CASSINRGHNEQFF.

The V gene is TRBV7-2, the J gene TRBJ1-5; D call uncertain. The V end lost 1 base, the J end lost 2 bases, and 12 bases lay between the germline ends. The CDR3 spans 16 residues. Germline CDR1 SGHTA, CDR2 FQGNSA. In nucleotides, the CDR3 is TGTGCCAGCAGCTTAGTTAGTGAGTTTGGCAATCAGCCCCAGCATTTT. Its translation: CASSLVSEFGNQPQHF.

The chain links TRBV2 to TRBJ1-4; D unresolved. Germline CDR1 and CDR2: SNHLY and FYNNEI. Trimming removed 6 bases at V and 6 bases at J, with 8 bases between. The CDR3 runs to 12 residues. CDR3 DNA: TGTGCCAGCAGGAGGGAGTATGAAAAACTGTTTTTT. Translating it yields CASRREYEKLFF.

The chain joins TRBV15 to TRBJ1-2; D is possibly TRBD1 (5 bases). Germline CDR1 reads LNHNV; CDR2 reads YYDKDF (reference sequence). The germline V and J ends were trimmed by 3 bases and 5 bases, with 13 bases remaining between them. CDR3 length: 14 amino acids. In DNA, the CDR3 is TGTGCCACCAGCAGGCCAGGGTTCTGGTATGGCTACACCTTC. Protein product: CATSRPGFWYGYTF.

The genes are TRBV27 and TRBJ2-5, with a possible D match to TRBD2 (6 bases). The CDR3 length is 12 residues. V lost 6 bases to trimming and J lost 7 bases, with 12 bases between them. The V gene's germline CDR1 is MNHEY and CDR2 SMNVEV (reference sequence). CDR3 DNA sequence: TGTGCCAGCAGCTACACCGGGGGGACCCAGTACTTC. It encodes CASSYTGGTQYF.

The chain combines TRBV6-2 or TRBV6-3 with TRBJ2-4, with unresolved D. The V end was cut by 5 bases, the J end by 1 base, with 9 bases between. Germline CDR1 is MNHEY and CDR2 is SVGEGT. This CDR3 spans 14 amino acids. CDR3 bases: TGTGCCAGCAGTGGTGGCACGGCCAAAAACATTCAGTACTTC. Translated, it gives CASSGGTAKNIQYF.

J is TRBJ1-4 and V is TRBV29-1; 9 nucleotides agree with TRBD1. J was trimmed by 7 bases and V by 4 bases; bases with no gene match: 4. Germline loops: CDR1 SQVTM, CDR2 ANQGSEA. CDR3 length: 13 amino acids. The CDR3 here is CSVVDRGGEKLFF. CDR3 DNA: TGCAGCGTTGTGGACAGGGGCGGTGAAAAACTGTTTTTT.

This chain uses TRBV2 with TRBJ1-5; D not certain. Germline-derived CDR1 and CDR2 are SNHLY and FYNNEI. V lost 6 bases and J 0 bases, leaving 9 bases between the germline ends. This CDR3 comprises 14 residues. CDR3 loop: CASSAEHSNQPQHF. DNA of the CDR3: TGTGCCAGCAGCGCCGAACATAGCAATCAGCCCCAGCATTTT. The full variable domain, with the rest looked up from reference TRBV2 and TRBJ1-5, is EPEVTQTPSHQVTQMGQEVILRCVPISNHLYFYWYRQILGQKVEFLVSFYNNEISEKSEIFDDQFSVERPDGSNFTLKIRSTKLEDSAMYFCASSAEHSNQPQHFGDGTRLSIL.

The chain couples TRBV28 to TRBJ1-5, with 9 positions matching TRBD1. There are 14 residues in the CDR3. The ends lost 3 bases at V and 5 bases at J; junction bases unmatched: 2. Germline-derived CDR1 and CDR2 are MDHEN and SYDVKM. CDR3 region: CASSFGTGYQPQHF. CDR3 sequence (DNA): TGTGCCAGCAGTTTCGGGACAGGGTATCAGCCCCAGCATTTT.

V gene TRBV5-6 combines with J gene TRBJ2-3; no definite D call. Germline lookup yields CDR1 SGHDT and CDR2 YYEEEE. Trimming cost V 4 bases and J 2 bases, with 8 bases left between them. The CDR3 runs 13 residues. The CDR3 loop reads CASSPSTTDTQYF. CDR3 bases: TGTGCCAGCAGCCCTTCTACCACAGATACGCAGTATTTT.

The CDR3 here is CASSTGDYGYTF. The CDR3 region has the DNA TGCGCCAGCAGTACAGGGGATTATGGCTACACCTTC. V gene TRBV5-1 combines with J gene TRBJ1-2; TRBD1 matches at 7 bases. Germline CDR1 is SGHRS and CDR2 is YFSETQ. Trimming removed 5 bases from V and 5 bases from J; junction bases left unmatched: 3. The CDR3 loop spans 12 amino acids. Full variable domain (outside the CDR3, taken from reference TRBV5-1 and TRBJ1-2): KAGVTQTPRYLIKTRGQQVTLSCSPISGHRSVSWYQQTPGQGLQFLFEYFSETQRNKGNFPGRFSGRQFSNSRSEMNVSTLELGDSALYLCASSTGDYGYTFGSGTRLTVV.